This T cell receptor (beta chain) derives from a study of identical twins. Broader study findings: Within monozygotic twins, out-of-frame TCR alpha sharing was underestimated by the models. Analyses of zero insertions could, in part, be confounded by invariant MAIT and iNKT cells.

Remarks on this clonotype: Its specificity is not known.

TCRdb re-derived calls from the 5' RACE reads in MiXCR, one entry per CDR3 protein. The repertoire holds 450,000 or so distinct CDR3 sequences, with 18% as singletons. Input material: naive T cells sorted from blood. The source is a man in his forties or fifties in good health.

As DNA, the CDR3 is TGTGCCAGCAGACGGACAGGGCTGGGGGAAGAGACCCAGTACTTC. Protein product: CASRRTGLGEETQYF. This sequence joins TRBV7-9 and TRBJ2-5; 8 positions agree with TRBD1. CDR1 SEHNR and CDR2 FQNEAQ come from the germline V gene (reference sequence). V trimming: 6 bases; J trimming: 3 bases; junction bases outside the gene matches: 9. The CDR3 consists of 15 residues. Variable domain in full (rest from reference TRBV7-9 and TRBJ2-5): DTGVSQNPRHKITKRGQNVTFRCDPISEHNRLYWYRQTLGQGPEFLTYFQNEAQLEKSRLLSDRFSAERPKGSFSTLEIQRTEQGDSAMYLCASRRTGLGEETQYFGPGTRLLVL.